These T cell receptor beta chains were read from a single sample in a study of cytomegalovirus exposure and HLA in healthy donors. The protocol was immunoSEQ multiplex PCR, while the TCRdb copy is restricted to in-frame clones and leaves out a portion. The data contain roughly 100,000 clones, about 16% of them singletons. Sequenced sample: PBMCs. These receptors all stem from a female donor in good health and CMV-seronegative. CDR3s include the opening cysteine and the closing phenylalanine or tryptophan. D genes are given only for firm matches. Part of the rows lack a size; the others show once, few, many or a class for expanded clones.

CDR3 protein: CAISEQAAVYEQYF
CDR3 DNA: TGTGCCATCAGTGAACAGGCGGCCGTCTACGAGCAGTACTTC
clone size: -
J gene: TRBJ2-7
D gene: -
V gene: TRBV10-3

CDR3 protein: CASSQGGAGGVETQYF
CDR3 DNA: TGCGCCAGCAGCCAGGGGGGAGCGGGAGGTGTAGAGACCCAGTACTTC
clone size: -
J gene: TRBJ2-5
D gene: TRBD2
V gene: TRBV4-3

CDR3 protein: CASRPQATYEQYF
CDR3 DNA: TGTGCCAGCAGACCTCAGGCCACCTACGAGCAGTACTTC
clone size: few
J gene: TRBJ2-7
D gene: -
V gene: TRBV6-5

CDR3 protein: CASSQGQGGLNEQFF
CDR3 DNA: TGTGCCAGCAGCCAAGGACAGGGCGGATTAAATGAGCAGTTCTTC
clone size: few
J gene: TRBJ2-1
D gene: TRBD1
V gene: TRBV7-3

CDR3 protein: CASSFGRGRAQYF
CDR3 DNA: TGTGCCAGCAGCTTTGGAAGGGGGAGGGCCCAGTACTTC
clone size: few
J gene: TRBJ2-5
D gene: -
V gene: TRBV11-3

CDR3 protein: CASKGTSGGASGPDTQYF
CDR3 DNA: TGTGCCAGCAAAGGGACTAGCGGGGGGGCATCTGGTCCAGATACGCAGTATTTT
clone size: -
J gene: TRBJ2-3
D gene: TRBD2
V gene: TRBV2

CDR3 protein: CASSFQGVTYEQYF
CDR3 DNA: TGTGCCAGCAGTTTTCAAGGGGTAACCTACGAGCAGTACTTC
clone size: -
J gene: TRBJ2-7
D gene: -
V gene: TRBV27

CDR3 protein: CASSLVGQVTTEAFF
CDR3 DNA: TGTGCCAGCAGCTTAGTGGGACAGGTTACTACTGAAGCTTTCTTT
clone size: few
J gene: TRBJ1-1
D gene: TRBD1
V gene: TRBV7-9

CDR3 protein: CACLDGGAEQYF
CDR3 DNA: TGTGCCTGCCTCGACGGCGGAGCCGAGCAGTACTTC
clone size: -
J gene: TRBJ2-7
D gene: -
V gene: TRBV30

CDR3 protein: CASSLVSSPGEQFF
CDR3 DNA: TGCGCCAGCAGCTTGGTTTCCAGCCCAGGGGAGCAGTTCTTC
clone size: -
J gene: TRBJ2-1
D gene: -
V gene: TRBV5-1

CDR3 protein: CARRGTSLRVQYF
CDR3 DNA: TGTGCCAGACGCGGGACTAGCCTACGAGTGCAGTACTTC
clone size: few
J gene: TRBJ2-7
D gene: TRBD2
V gene: TRBV28

CDR3 protein: CASSLWQDRASSYEQYF
CDR3 DNA: TGTGCCAGCAGCTTGTGGCAGGACAGGGCTAGCTCCTACGAGCAGTACTTC
clone size: few
J gene: TRBJ2-7
D gene: TRBD1
V gene: TRBV5-6

CDR3 protein: CASSLDGAQFGNTIYF
CDR3 DNA: TGCGCCAGCAGCTTGGACGGCGCACAGTTCGGAAACACCATATATTTT
clone size: -
J gene: TRBJ1-3
D gene: -
V gene: TRBV5-1

CDR3 protein: CASSGGMNTEAFF
CDR3 DNA: TGCGCCAGCAGTGGGGGCATGAACACTGAAGCTTTCTTT
clone size: -
J gene: TRBJ1-1
D gene: -
V gene: TRBV4-3

CDR3 protein: CASSLIGVDAGGIAGTDTQYF
CDR3 DNA: TGTGCCAGCAGTTTAATTGGGGTCGACGCAGGAGGGATAGCAGGGACAGATACGCAGTATTTT
clone size: few
J gene: TRBJ2-3
D gene: -
V gene: TRBV27

CDR3 protein: CASSPSDRGLTEAFF
CDR3 DNA: TGCGCCAGCAGCCCATCGGACAGGGGGCTTACTGAAGCTTTCTTT
clone size: -
J gene: TRBJ1-1
D gene: TRBD1
V gene: TRBV4-3

CDR3 protein: CASSLTGLYEQYF
CDR3 DNA: TGTGCCAGCAGCTTGACAGGGCTCTACGAGCAGTACTTC
clone size: -
J gene: TRBJ2-7
D gene: TRBD1
V gene: TRBV7-9

CDR3 protein: CASSEANTEAFF
CDR3 DNA: TGCGCCAGCAGTGAAGCAAACACTGAAGCTTTCTTT
clone size: few
J gene: TRBJ1-1
D gene: -
V gene: TRBV10-2

CDR3 protein: CASSLGSGGALGETQYF
CDR3 DNA: TGTGCCAGCAGCTTAGGCAGCGGGGGGGCTCTCGGAGAGACCCAGTACTTC
clone size: few
J gene: TRBJ2-5
D gene: TRBD2
V gene: TRBV13

CDR3 protein: CASSFHRDKKLFF
CDR3 DNA: TGTGCCAGCAGTTTTCACAGGGACAAAAAACTGTTTTTT
clone size: -
J gene: TRBJ1-4
D gene: -
V gene: TRBV6-5

CDR3 protein: CATGPGLAGSSYEQYF
CDR3 DNA: TGCGCCACCGGACCGGGACTAGCGGGAAGCTCCTACGAGCAGTACTTC
clone size: few
J gene: TRBJ2-7
D gene: TRBD2
V gene: TRBV5-1

CDR3 protein: CASSLGGLPFGETQYF
CDR3 DNA: TGTGCCAGCAGCTTAGGGGGACTACCTTTCGGGGAGACCCAGTACTTC
clone size: -
J gene: TRBJ2-5
D gene: TRBD2
V gene: TRBV7-2

CDR3 protein: CASSSSTGGGYEQYF
CDR3 DNA: TGCGCCAGCAGCTCATCGACAGGGGGCGGTTACGAGCAGTACTTC
clone size: few
J gene: TRBJ2-7
D gene: TRBD1
V gene: TRBV5-1

CDR3 protein: CASSLGLGRDTQYF
CDR3 DNA: TGTGCCAGCAGCCTCGGACTAGGGAGGGATACGCAGTATTTT
clone size: -
J gene: TRBJ2-3
D gene: TRBD2
V gene: TRBV5-6

CDR3 protein: CASSPQDFNQPQHF
CDR3 DNA: TGCGCCAGCAGCCCACAAGACTTCAATCAGCCCCAGCATTTT
clone size: few
J gene: TRBJ1-5
D gene: -
V gene: TRBV5-1

CDR3 protein: CASSSRTGNGSPLHF
CDR3 DNA: TGTGCCAGCAGCTCCCGGACAGGGAATGGATCACCCCTCCACTTT
clone size: few
J gene: TRBJ1-6
D gene: TRBD1
V gene: TRBV7-2

CDR3 protein: CASSGLAGGDEQFF
CDR3 DNA: TGTGCCAGCAGCGGGCTAGCGGGAGGGGATGAGCAGTTCTTC
clone size: few
J gene: TRBJ2-1
D gene: TRBD2
V gene: TRBV6-6

CDR3 protein: CASSLGRGAYEQYF
CDR3 DNA: TGTGCCAGCAGTTTAGGCAGGGGCGCCTACGAGCAGTACTTC
clone size: few
J gene: TRBJ2-7
D gene: -
V gene: TRBV27

CDR3 protein: CASSDQTGLSPLHF
CDR3 DNA: TGTGCCAGCAGTGACCAGACAGGCCTGTCACCCCTCCACTTT
clone size: -
J gene: TRBJ1-6
D gene: -
V gene: TRBV2

CDR3 protein: CASSLGGNYEQYF
CDR3 DNA: TGTGCCAGCAGTTTAGGAGGCAACTACGAGCAGTACTTC
clone size: many
J gene: TRBJ2-7
D gene: -
V gene: TRBV28

CDR3 protein: CASSTQGERELFF
CDR3 DNA: TGCGCCAGCAGCACCCAGGGGGAACGGGAGCTGTTTTTT
clone size: few
J gene: TRBJ2-2
D gene: TRBD1
V gene: TRBV4-1

CDR3 protein: CASSPQVQGEGYTF
CDR3 DNA: TGTGCCAGCTCACCACAGGTACAGGGTGAGGGCTACACCTTC
clone size: -
J gene: TRBJ1-2
D gene: -
V gene: TRBV18

CDR3 protein: CASSNRTTQHF
CDR3 DNA: TGTGCCAGCAGTAACCGGACAACCCAGCATTTT
clone size: few
J gene: TRBJ1-5
D gene: -
V gene: TRBV27

CDR3 protein: CASSHTRLVEQYF
CDR3 DNA: TGTGCCAGTAGCCACACAAGACTTGTCGAGCAGTACTTC
clone size: -
J gene: TRBJ2-7
D gene: -
V gene: TRBV19